This T cell receptor beta chain was observed in a study of T cell clonotyping in hematopoietic cell transplantation. Profiled with immunoSEQ multiplex PCR; TCRdb holds only in-frame clones, not every one. The sample has 5,900 or so clones, roughly 90% seen once. With regard to this clone: What it binds is not known.

The CDR3 sequence is 20 residues long. Germline lookup yields CDR1 MGHRA and CDR2 YSYEKL. The V segment lost 3 bases and the J segment 1 base; nucleotides outside the gene matches: 18. Study results and caveats: Recipient TCR diversity dropped after transplant; expanded clonotypes rose from day 30 to 180. CD4 and CD8 repertoire contributions could not be separated without sorting.

This sequence was found in a male patient aged 40-50 years who had an allogeneic stem cell transplant from an unrelated donor, so the T cells may come from the graft donor. Some clones in this sample may be carry-over from other donors' samples. Sequenced here: peripheral blood mononuclear cells, sampled 100 days after allogeneic stem cell transplant. The V and J genes are TRBV4-1 and TRBJ1-1, with TRBD1 matching 9 bases. The CDR3 protein is CASSHAPGQGSVMTNTEAFF. The CDR3 coding sequence is TGCGCCAGCAGCCATGCGCCGGGACAGGGTTCCGTCATGACGAACACTGAAGCTTTCTTT.